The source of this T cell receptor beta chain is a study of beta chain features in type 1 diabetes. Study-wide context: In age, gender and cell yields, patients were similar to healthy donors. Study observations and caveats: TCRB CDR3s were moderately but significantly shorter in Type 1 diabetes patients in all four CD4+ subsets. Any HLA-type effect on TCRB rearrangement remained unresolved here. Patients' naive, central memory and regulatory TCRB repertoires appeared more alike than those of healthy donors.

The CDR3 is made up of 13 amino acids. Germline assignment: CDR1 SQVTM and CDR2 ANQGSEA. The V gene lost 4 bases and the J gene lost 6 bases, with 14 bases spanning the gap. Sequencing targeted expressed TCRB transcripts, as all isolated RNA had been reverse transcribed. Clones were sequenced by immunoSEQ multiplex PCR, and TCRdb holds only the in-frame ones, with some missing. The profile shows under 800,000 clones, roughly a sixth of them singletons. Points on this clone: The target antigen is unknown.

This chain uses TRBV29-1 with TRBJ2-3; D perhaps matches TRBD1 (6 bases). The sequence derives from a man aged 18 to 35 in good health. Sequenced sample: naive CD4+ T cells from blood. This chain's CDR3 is CSVVGHQDDTQYF. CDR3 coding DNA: TGCAGCGTTGTGGGACACCAAGATGATACGCAGTATTTT.